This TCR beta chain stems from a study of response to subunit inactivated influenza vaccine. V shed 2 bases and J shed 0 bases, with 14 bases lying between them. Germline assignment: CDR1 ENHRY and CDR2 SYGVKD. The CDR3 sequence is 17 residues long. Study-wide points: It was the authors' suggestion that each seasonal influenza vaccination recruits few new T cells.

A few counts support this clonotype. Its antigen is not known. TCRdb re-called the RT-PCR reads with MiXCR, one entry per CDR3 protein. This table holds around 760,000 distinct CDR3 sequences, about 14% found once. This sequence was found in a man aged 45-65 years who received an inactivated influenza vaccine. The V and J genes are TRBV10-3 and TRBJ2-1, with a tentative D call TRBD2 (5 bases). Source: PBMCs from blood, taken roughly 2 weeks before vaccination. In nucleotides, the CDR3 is TGTGCCATCAGTGAGATCTGGGCCACTAGCTCCTACAATGAGCAGTTCTTC. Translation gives CAISEIWATSSYNEQFF.